This TCR beta chain was recovered during a study of OX40 agonist ivuxolimab in advanced cancers. The protocol was immunoSEQ multiplex PCR, while the TCRdb copy is restricted to in-frame clones and leaves out a portion. Among 100,000 or so clones, roughly 89% were seen once, and the ten largest hold around 0.86%. Unmatched junction bases numbered 7, after V lost 3 bases and J lost 5 bases. From germline, CDR1 is LNHNV and CDR2 YYDKDF (reference sequence). This CDR3 has 15 amino acids. The specimen comprised CD4+ or CD8+ T cells sorted from blood, sampled in a trial of the OX40 agonist ivuxolimab. This chain joins TRBV15 and TRBJ2-7; 10 bases are a match to TRBD1. The receptor comes from an adult with an advanced solid tumor such as melanoma, head and neck, liver or kidney cancer. The CDR3 spells CATSRAGTGADEQYF. The CDR3 DNA sequence: TGTGCCACCAGCAGGGCTGGGACAGGGGCGGACGAGCAGTACTTC.